The 26 T cell receptor beta chains below were found in one sample sequenced in a study of T-cell memory formation after mild COVID-19. MiXCR, applied by TCRdb to the 5' RACE reads, yields one record per CDR3 protein. The repertoire consists of roughly 130,000 distinct CDR3 sequences, with more than 15% occurring once and the leading ten covering 4.5% to 6.5%. Sequenced: PBMCs or a T cell subset sorted from them (not recorded which). The source of these receptors is a man younger than 30 who had mild COVID-19 (a few samples of this study predate the infection). Cell type and time point are not known.

CDR3 DNA: TGTGCCAGCAGCCAGATGACGGCTAACTATGGCTACACCTTC. This encodes CASSQMTANYGYTF. The chain couples TRBV3-1 to TRBJ1-2; D gene ambiguous. V was shortened by 3 bases and J by 0 bases, with 8 bases between the two germline ends. This CDR3 comprises 14 residues. CDR1 is LGHDT and CDR2 is YNNKEL in the germline V gene (reference sequence).

This clonotype was seen only a few times. This chain uses TRBV12-3 or TRBV12-4 with TRBJ1-1; no clear D gene. V lost 7 bases and J 2 bases, leaving 11 bases between the germline ends. The CDR3 runs to 13 residues. The CDR3 sequence is CASTQQTNTEAFF. The CDR3 bases are TGTGCCAGCACTCAACAGACTAACACTGAAGCTTTCTTT.

This clonotype showed up just a few times. The chain recombines TRBV4-1 with TRBJ1-6; 7 bases line up with TRBD1. Germline lookup yields CDR1 MGHRA and CDR2 YSYEKL. After removal of 0 bases from V and 10 bases from J, the junction contained 9 bases not matched to a gene. The CDR3 totals 16 residues. CDR3 nucleotide sequence: TGCGCCAGCAGCCAAGAGAGACAGGGAGTAGGATCACCCCTCCACTTT. Translating gives CASSQERQGVGSPLHF.

This clonotype was observed a handful of times. The V and J genes are TRBV25-1 and TRBJ1-2, with D perhaps TRBD1 (6 bases). CDR1 MGHDK and CDR2 SYGVNS come from the germline V gene. This CDR3 has 13 residues. The ends were cut back, 4 bases at V and 8 bases at J, with 14 bases in the middle. CDR3 sequence: CASSGSGAGGYTF. The CDR3 nucleotides are TGTGCCAGCAGTGGATCAGGGGCTGGCGGCTACACCTTC.

This chain uses TRBV18 with TRBJ2-7; 8 bases match TRBD1. The germline gives CDR1 KGHSH, CDR2 LQKENI. Unmatched junction bases numbered 4, after V lost 3 bases and J lost 6 bases. The CDR3 extends over 13 amino acids. The chain's CDR3 is CASSPQGAGEQYV. The CDR3 DNA reads TGTGCCAGCTCACCTCAGGGGGCGGGCGAGCAGTACGTC.

This clonotype was recorded a few times. CDR3 residues: CAISESAVLNQPQHF. The CDR3 region has the DNA TGTGCCATCAGTGAGTCAGCCGTTTTAAATCAGCCCCAGCATTTT. The J gene is TRBJ1-5, the V gene TRBV10-3; D uncertain. Germline V gives CDR1 ENHRY, CDR2 SYGVKD. The CDR3 sequence is 15 residues long. Trimming left V 0 bases short and J 4 bases short, with 10 bases between.

The CDR3 protein is CSARESGAGNTIYF. The CDR3 DNA sequence: TGCAGTGCTAGAGAATCGGGGGCAGGAAACACCATATATTTT. This chain uses TRBV20-1 with TRBJ1-3; D is possibly TRBD1 (6 bases). The CDR3 has 14 amino acids. Germline CDR1 is DFQATT and CDR2 is SNEGSKA (reference sequence). V lost 0 bases and J lost 4, with 10 bases in between.

The chain employs TRBV29-1 and TRBJ1-1, with D possibly being TRBD1 (5 bases). V was shortened by 7 bases and J by 1 base, with 13 bases between the two germline ends. CDR1 SQVTM and CDR2 ANQGSEA come from the germline V gene. CDR3 length: 13 amino acids. This chain's CDR3 is CSAGGTENTEAFF. CDR3 in DNA: TGCAGCGCCGGAGGGACGGAGAACACTGAAGCTTTCTTT.

Only a few counts were recorded for this clonotype. The chain recombines TRBV5-1 with TRBJ1-6, with 7 bases matching TRBD1. The CDR3 spans 14 residues. In germline, CDR1 is SGHRS, CDR2 YFSETQ. The V segment lost 2 bases and the J segment 10 bases; nucleotides outside the gene matches: 6. The CDR3 sequence is CASSFQGVGSPLHF. DNA for the CDR3: TGCGCCAGCAGCTTCCAGGGGGTCGGGTCACCCCTCCACTTT.

Written as DNA, the CDR3 is TGTGCCAGCAGCTTAGGGTTTGGACAGGCCTACGAGCAGTACTTC. This gives the protein CASSLGFGQAYEQYF. The chain recombines TRBV7-9 with TRBJ2-7, with 7 positions matching TRBD1. CDR3 length equals 15 residues. CDR1 and CDR2 from the germline V gene are SEHNR and FQNEAQ (reference sequence). Trimming at V came to 1 base and at J to 2 bases, leaving 5 bases not matched to a gene.

V usage is TRBV5-5 and J usage is TRBJ2-3; 10 bases map to TRBD2. CDR1 SGHKS and CDR2 YYEKEE come from the germline V gene (reference sequence). Trimming cost V 6 bases and J 3 bases; bases outside gene matches: 10. This CDR3 contains 16 residues. CDR3 loop: CASTRPLAGETDTQYF. CDR3 in DNA: TGTGCCAGCACCCGTCCTCTAGCGGGGGAGACAGATACGCAGTATTTT.

This clonotype was found a few times. This chain connects TRBV7-2 to TRBJ2-5, with 9 bases lining up with TRBD1. The CDR3 extends over 14 amino acids. From germline, CDR1 is SGHTA and CDR2 FQGNSA. The junction had 4 bases not matched to a gene; V was cut back by 3 bases and J by 5 bases. DNA for the CDR3: TGTGCCAGCAGCTTGCACGGACAGGGGGAGACCCAGTACTTC. Its protein is CASSLHGQGETQYF.

The table lists this clonotype with a few counts. This chain links TRBV5-1 with TRBJ2-1, with TRBD2 matching 11 bases. The trim removed 2 bases at V and 2 bases at J, leaving 3 bases unmatched. The CDR3 is 16 amino acids. Germline V lookup: CDR1 SGHRS, CDR2 YFSETQ. The CDR3 sequence is CASSFVLAGAYNEQFF. Here the CDR3 DNA reads TGCGCCAGCAGCTTCGTACTAGCGGGAGCCTACAATGAGCAGTTCTTC.

This clonotype was observed many times. The gene calls are TRBV15 and TRBJ2-3; 11 nucleotides match TRBD2. This CDR3 is 17 amino acids long. The J segment lost 7 bases and the V segment lost 0 bases, leaving 9 bases of the junction unmatched. The germline gives CDR1 LNHNV, CDR2 YYDKDF (reference sequence). CDR3 in amino acids: CATSRDLAGGPMNTQYF. CDR3 sequence (DNA): TGTGCCACCAGCAGAGATCTAGCGGGGGGACCCATGAATACGCAGTATTTT.

This clonotype was counted between two and nine times. The V gene is TRBV6-6, the J gene TRBJ2-1; D could derive from TRBD1 or TRBD2 (6 bases each). CDR3 length: 15 amino acids. Deletions cut 5 bases from V and 9 bases from J, with 20 bases between. Looked up from germline, CDR1 is MNHNY and CDR2 is SVGAGI (reference sequence). The CDR3 DNA is TGTGCCAGCAGTATCACCGAGGGGGGTGAGAGTGAGCAGTTCTTC. Protein sequence: CASSITEGGESEQFF.

This chain uses TRBV4-3 with TRBJ1-2; D call uncertain. There are 13 residues in the CDR3. The V end was cut by 0 bases, the J end by 4 bases, with 6 bases between. CDR1 LGHNA and CDR2 YSLEER come from the germline V gene. Written as DNA, the CDR3 is TGCGCCAGCAGCCAAGACAGAGTCTATGGCTACACCTTC. Amino acids: CASSQDRVYGYTF.

J is TRBJ2-3 and V is TRBV14; no definite D call. Germline CDR1 is SGHDN and CDR2 is FVKESK. The CDR3 is made up of 17 amino acids. Trimming cost V 0 bases and J 0 bases, with 13 bases left between them. The CDR3 sequence is CASSQDIGTASTDTQYF. DNA of the CDR3: TGTGCCAGCAGCCAAGATATAGGAACTGCTAGCACAGATACGCAGTATTTT. The full variable domain, its missing parts supplied by reference TRBV14 and TRBJ2-3, is EAGVTQFPSHSVIEKGQTVTLRCDPISGHDNLYWYRRVMGKEIKFLLHFVKESKQDESGMPNNRFLAERTGGTYSTLKVQPAELEDSGVYFCASSQDIGTASTDTQYFGPGTRLTVL.

The sample holds a few counts of this clonotype. CDR3 in amino acids: CASSPRTSGGTDTQYF. CDR3 bases: TGTGCCAGCAGCCCCCGGACTAGCGGGGGGACAGATACGCAGTATTTT. This chain uses TRBV5-6 with TRBJ2-3; 14 bases fit TRBD2. This CDR3 has 16 amino acids. Germline assignment: CDR1 SGHDT and CDR2 YYEEEE. Germline trimming cut 4 bases from V and 3 bases from J; bases unmatched to any gene: 4.

In this sample, this clonotype turned up a few times. The rearrangement links TRBV12-3 or TRBV12-4 to TRBJ1-1, with a tentative D call TRBD1 (6 bases). The CDR3 has 12 residues. The germline V and J ends were trimmed by 6 bases and 8 bases, with 13 bases remaining between them. The DNA for the CDR3 is TGTGCCAGCAGAAACGGAGACAGGGAAGCTTTCTTT. This encodes CASRNGDREAFF.

This clonotype was seen more than once but under ten times. This chain uses TRBV9 with TRBJ1-3, with D tentatively TRBD1 (5 bases). Trimming stripped 4 bases from V and 0 bases from J, with 17 bases between. This CDR3 has 17 residues. Per the germline V gene, CDR1 is SGDLS and CDR2 is YYNGEE. CDR3 residues: CASSPAGTGDSGNTIYF. DNA for the CDR3: TGTGCCAGCAGCCCGGCGGGTACGGGGGACTCTGGAAACACCATATATTTT.

The chain uses TRBV9 and TRBJ2-5; D possibly corresponds to TRBD2 (5 bases). This CDR3 contains 14 residues. Per the germline V gene, CDR1 is SGDLS and CDR2 is YYNGEE. Trimming removed 0 bases at V and 1 base at J, with 7 bases between. The CDR3 bases are TGTGCCAGCAGCGTAGGACTACTCCAAGAGACCCAGTACTTC. Translating it yields CASSVGLLQETQYF.

This clonotype was observed a single time. V and J are TRBV5-1 and TRBJ2-7; 9 positions agree with TRBD1. Germline lookup yields CDR1 SGHRS and CDR2 YFSETQ. V lost 4 bases and J lost 5; bases outside the gene matches: 13. This CDR3 is built from 16 residues. Here the CDR3 reads CASSQDVGQGTNEQYF. The CDR3 DNA sequence: TGCGCCAGCAGCCAGGACGTGGGACAGGGTACCAACGAGCAGTACTTC.

The chain recombines TRBV3-1 with TRBJ1-5; D gene unclear. The CDR3 covers 13 residues. Trimming left V 2 bases short and J 6 bases short, with 8 bases between. Germline CDR1 LGHDT, CDR2 YNNKEL (reference sequence). CDR3 region: CASSQFTSQPQHF. Written as DNA, the CDR3 is TGTGCCAGCAGCCAATTTACGAGTCAGCCCCAGCATTTT.

The genes are TRBV6-5 and TRBJ1-5; D ambiguous. Germline CDR1 reads MNHEY; CDR2 reads SVGAGI. The ends were cut back, 6 bases at V and 0 bases at J, with 12 bases in the middle. This CDR3 region has 15 residues. The CDR3 reads CASRLGLTSNQPQHF. The DNA for the CDR3 is TGTGCCAGCAGACTCGGACTGACTAGCAATCAGCCCCAGCATTTT.

This clonotype was picked up a small number of times. This sequence joins TRBV5-5 and TRBJ1-2, with TRBD1 matching over 8 bases. V lost 4 bases, J lost 10 bases, and 9 bases stayed unmatched. The CDR3 length is 13 residues. Germline CDR1 SGHKS, CDR2 YYEKEE (reference sequence). The DNA of the CDR3 is TGTGCCAGCAGCAACCGGGACAGGAACGCCTACACCTTC. Translated, it gives CASSNRDRNAYTF. Full variable domain (rest looked up from reference TRBV5-5 and TRBJ1-2): DAGVTQSPTHLIKTRGQQVTLRCSPISGHKSVSWYQQVLGQGPQFIFQYYEKEERGRGNFPDRFSARQFPNYSSELNVNALLLGDSALYLCASSNRDRNAYTFGSGTRLTVV.

This clonotype has only a few counts. This chain links TRBV19 with TRBJ1-5; the D gene is possibly TRBD1 (6 bases). Per the germline V gene, CDR1 is LNHDA and CDR2 is SQIVND (reference sequence). CDR3 size: 17 residues. The germline V and J ends were trimmed by 1 base and 9 bases, with 22 bases remaining between them. The CDR3: CASSIGRDTRLRRPQHF. CDR3 nucleotides: TGTGCCAGTAGTATAGGCAGGGACACGCGTCTGAGGAGGCCCCAGCATTTT. Full variable domain (missing parts from reference TRBV19 and TRBJ1-5): DGGITQSPKYLFRKEGQNVTLSCEQNLNHDAMYWYRQDPGQGLRLIYYSQIVNDFQKGDIAEGYSVSREKKESFPLTVTSAQKNPTAFYLCASSIGRDTRLRRPQHFGDGTRLSIL.